This TCR beta chain was captured in a study of cytomegalovirus exposure and HLA in healthy donors. The CDR3 consists of 16 residues. The trim removed 5 bases at V and 0 bases at J, leaving 7 bases unmatched. CDR1 and CDR2 (germline): MDHEN, SYDVKM. The protocol was immunoSEQ multiplex PCR, while the TCRdb copy is restricted to in-frame clones and leaves out a portion. The table has roughly 120,000 clones, 70% to 90% seen once. Sequencing was performed on PBMCs. The clonotype originates from a man younger than 35 in good health and CMV-seropositive. The chain is built from TRBV28 and TRBJ2-4; 7 bases are shared with TRBD2. CDR3 sequence reads: CASSPGLTLAKNIQYF. In nucleotides, the CDR3 is TGTGCCAGCAGTCCGGGACTAACCCTAGCCAAAAACATTCAGTACTTC.